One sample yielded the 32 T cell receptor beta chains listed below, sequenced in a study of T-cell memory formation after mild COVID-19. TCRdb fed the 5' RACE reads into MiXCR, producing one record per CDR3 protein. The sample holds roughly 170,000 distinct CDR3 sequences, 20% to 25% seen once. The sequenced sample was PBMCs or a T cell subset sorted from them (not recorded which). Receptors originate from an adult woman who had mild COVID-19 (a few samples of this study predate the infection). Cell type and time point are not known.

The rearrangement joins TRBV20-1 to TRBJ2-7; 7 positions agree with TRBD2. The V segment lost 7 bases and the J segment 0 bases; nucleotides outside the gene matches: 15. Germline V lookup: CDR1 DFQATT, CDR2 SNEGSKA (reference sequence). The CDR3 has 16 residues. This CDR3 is CSVPKPEGTISYEQYF. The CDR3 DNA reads TGCAGTGTTCCAAAACCTGAGGGGACTATCTCCTACGAGCAGTACTTC.

This CDR3 is CASSLRGSGYNEQFF. In DNA, the CDR3 is TGTGCCAGCAGCTTGAGGGGCTCGGGGTACAATGAGCAGTTCTTC. The chain carries TRBV5-6 and TRBJ2-1; D could derive from TRBD1 or TRBD2 (5 bases each). CDR3 size: 15 residues. V lost 1 base and J 4 bases, leaving 12 bases between the germline ends. Germline V CDR1 and CDR2: SGHDT, YYEEEE. Variable domain in full (rest from reference TRBV5-6 and TRBJ2-1): DAGVTQSPTHLIKTRGQQVTLRCSPKSGHDTVSWYQQALGQGPQFIFQYYEEEERQRGNFPDRFSGHQFPNYSSELNVNALLLGDSALYLCASSLRGSGYNEQFFGPGTRLTVL.

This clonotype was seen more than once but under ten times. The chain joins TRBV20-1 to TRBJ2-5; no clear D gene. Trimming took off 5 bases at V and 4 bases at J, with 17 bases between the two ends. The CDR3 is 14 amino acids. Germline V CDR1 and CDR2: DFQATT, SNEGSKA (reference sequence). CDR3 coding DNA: TGCAGTGCTTGGGATGCTGAGCTGTCAGAGACCCAGTACTTC. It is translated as CSAWDAELSETQYF.

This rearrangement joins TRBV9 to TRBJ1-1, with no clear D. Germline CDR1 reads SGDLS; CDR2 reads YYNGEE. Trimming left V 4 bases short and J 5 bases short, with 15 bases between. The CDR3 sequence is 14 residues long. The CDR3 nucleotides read TGTGCCAGCAGCCCTGCCTTGACGGGGACTGAAGCTTTCTTT. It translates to CASSPALTGTEAFF.

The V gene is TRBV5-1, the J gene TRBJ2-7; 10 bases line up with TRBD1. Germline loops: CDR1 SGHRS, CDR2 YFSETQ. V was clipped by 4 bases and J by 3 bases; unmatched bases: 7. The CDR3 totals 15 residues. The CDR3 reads CASSPTGTGDYEQYF. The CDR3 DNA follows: TGCGCCAGCAGCCCAACCGGGACAGGGGACTACGAGCAGTACTTC.

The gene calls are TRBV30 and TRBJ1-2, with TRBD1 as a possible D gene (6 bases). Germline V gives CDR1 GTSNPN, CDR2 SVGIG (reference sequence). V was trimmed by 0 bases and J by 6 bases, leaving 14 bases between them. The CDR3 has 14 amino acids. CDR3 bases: TGTGCCTGGAGTGTATCCCCGGGGGCGCATGGCTACACCTTC. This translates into CAWSVSPGAHGYTF.

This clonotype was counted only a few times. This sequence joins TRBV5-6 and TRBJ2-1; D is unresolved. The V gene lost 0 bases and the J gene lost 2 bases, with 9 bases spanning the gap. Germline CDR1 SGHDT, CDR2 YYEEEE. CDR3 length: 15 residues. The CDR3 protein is CASSLGAGPYNEQFF. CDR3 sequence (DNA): TGTGCCAGCAGCTTGGGGGCAGGCCCCTACAATGAGCAGTTCTTC.

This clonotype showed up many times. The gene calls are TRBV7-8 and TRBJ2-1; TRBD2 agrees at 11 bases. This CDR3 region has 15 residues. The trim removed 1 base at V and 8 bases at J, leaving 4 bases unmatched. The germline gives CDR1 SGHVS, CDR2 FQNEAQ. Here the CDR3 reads CASSLGVLAGDEQFF. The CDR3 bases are TGTGCCAGCAGCTTAGGGGTACTAGCGGGAGATGAGCAGTTCTTC.

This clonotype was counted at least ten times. In DNA, the CDR3 is TGTGCCAGCAGCGCACCGGGACTAGCCTACGAGCAGTACTTC. Protein sequence: CASSAPGLAYEQYF. This chain connects TRBV7-9 to TRBJ2-7, with 8 bases aligning to TRBD2. In germline, CDR1 is SEHNR, CDR2 FQNEAQ (reference sequence). The CDR3 length is 14 residues. The trim removed 5 bases at V and 2 bases at J, leaving 5 bases unmatched. Drawing the rest from reference TRBV7-9 and TRBJ2-7, the complete variable domain is DTGVSQNPRHKITKRGQNVTFRCDPISEHNRLYWYRQTLGQGPEFLTYFQNEAQLEKSRLLSDRFSAERPKGSFSTLEIQRTEQGDSAMYLCASSAPGLAYEQYFGPGTRLTVT.

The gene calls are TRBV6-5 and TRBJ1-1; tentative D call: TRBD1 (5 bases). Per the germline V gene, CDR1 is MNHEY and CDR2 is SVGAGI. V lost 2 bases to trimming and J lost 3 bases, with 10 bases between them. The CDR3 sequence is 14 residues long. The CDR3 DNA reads TGTGCCAGCAGTTACAGGGGACTGGACACTGAAGCTTTCTTT. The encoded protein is CASSYRGLDTEAFF.

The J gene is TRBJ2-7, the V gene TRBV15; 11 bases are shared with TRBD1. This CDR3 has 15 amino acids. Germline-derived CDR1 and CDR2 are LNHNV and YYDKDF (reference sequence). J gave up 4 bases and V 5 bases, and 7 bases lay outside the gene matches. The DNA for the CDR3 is TGTGCCACCAGCTTACGGACAGGGGGCTGGTACGAGCAGTACTTC. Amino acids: CATSLRTGGWYEQYF.

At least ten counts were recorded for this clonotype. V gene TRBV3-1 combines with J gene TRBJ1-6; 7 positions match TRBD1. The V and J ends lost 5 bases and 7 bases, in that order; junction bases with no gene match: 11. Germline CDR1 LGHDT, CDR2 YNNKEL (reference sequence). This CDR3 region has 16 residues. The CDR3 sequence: CASSEKQGGKNSPLHF. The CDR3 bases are TGTGCCAGCAGCGAAAAACAAGGGGGCAAGAATTCACCCCTCCACTTT. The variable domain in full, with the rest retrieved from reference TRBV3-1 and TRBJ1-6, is DTAVSQTPKYLVTQMGNDKSIKCEQNLGHDTMYWYKQDSKKFLKIMFSYNNKELIINETVPNRFSPKSPDKAHLNLHINSLELGDSAVYFCASSEKQGGKNSPLHFGNGTRLTVT.

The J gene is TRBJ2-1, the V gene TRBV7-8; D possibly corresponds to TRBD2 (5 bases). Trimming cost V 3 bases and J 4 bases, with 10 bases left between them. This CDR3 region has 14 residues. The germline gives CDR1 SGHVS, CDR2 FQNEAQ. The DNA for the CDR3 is TGTGCCAGCAGCTTCCCCGGGATTTACAATGAGCAGTTCTTC. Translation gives CASSFPGIYNEQFF.

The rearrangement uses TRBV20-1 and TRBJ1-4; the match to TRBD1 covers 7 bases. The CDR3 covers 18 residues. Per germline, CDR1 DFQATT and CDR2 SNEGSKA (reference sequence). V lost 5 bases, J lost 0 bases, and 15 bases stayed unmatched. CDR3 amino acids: CSAEPGGSNYATNEKLFF. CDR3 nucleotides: TGCAGTGCTGAACCAGGGGGAAGTAACTACGCAACTAATGAAAAACTGTTTTTT.

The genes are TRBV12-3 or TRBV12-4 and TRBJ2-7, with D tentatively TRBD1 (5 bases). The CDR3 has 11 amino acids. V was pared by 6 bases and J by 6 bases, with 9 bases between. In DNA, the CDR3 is TGTGCCAGCAGGCAGGGAAGCGAGCAGTACTTC. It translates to CASRQGSEQYF.

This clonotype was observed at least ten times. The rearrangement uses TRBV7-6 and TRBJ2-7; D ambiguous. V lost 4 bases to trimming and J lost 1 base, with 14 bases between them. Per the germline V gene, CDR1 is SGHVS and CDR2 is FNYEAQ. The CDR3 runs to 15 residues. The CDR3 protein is CASSSPASPSYEQYF. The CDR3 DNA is TGTGCCAGCAGCTCTCCAGCGTCCCCATCCTACGAGCAGTACTTC. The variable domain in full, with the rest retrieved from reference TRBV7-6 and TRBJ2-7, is GAGVSQSPRYKVTKRGQDVALRCDPISGHVSLYWYRQALGQGPEFLTYFNYEAQQDKSGLPNDRFSAERPEGSISTLTIQRTEQRDSAMYRCASSSPASPSYEQYFGPGTRLTVT.

The CDR3 reads CASSQGLAGVSYEQYF. The CDR3 DNA reads as TGTGCCAGCAGCCAGGGACTAGCGGGAGTTTCGTACGAGCAGTACTTC. The gene calls are TRBV7-9 and TRBJ2-7, with 14 bases identical to TRBD2. Germline V gene lookup returns CDR1 SEHNR and CDR2 FQNEAQ (reference sequence). The length of the CDR3 is 16 residues. V dropped 5 bases and J dropped 4; count of bases not matched to a gene: 7.

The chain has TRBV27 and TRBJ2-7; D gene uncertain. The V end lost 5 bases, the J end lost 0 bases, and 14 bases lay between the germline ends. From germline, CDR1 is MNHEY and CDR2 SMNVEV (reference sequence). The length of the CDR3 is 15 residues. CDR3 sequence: CASSPTGPSSYEQYF. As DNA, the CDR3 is TGTGCCAGCAGTCCCACGGGCCCGAGCTCCTACGAGCAGTACTTC.

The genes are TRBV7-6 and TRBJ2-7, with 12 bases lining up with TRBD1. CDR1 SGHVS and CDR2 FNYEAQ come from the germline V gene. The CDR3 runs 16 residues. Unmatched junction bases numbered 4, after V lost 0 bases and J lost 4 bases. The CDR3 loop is CASSLAGDRGQYEQYF. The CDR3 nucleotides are TGTGCCAGCAGCTTAGCTGGGGACAGGGGGCAATACGAGCAGTACTTC.

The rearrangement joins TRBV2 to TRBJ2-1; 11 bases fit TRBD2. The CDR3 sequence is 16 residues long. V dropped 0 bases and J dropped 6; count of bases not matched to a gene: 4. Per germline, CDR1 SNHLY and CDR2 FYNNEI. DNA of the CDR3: TGTGCCAGCAGTGAAGCAGAGGGACTAGCGGCCAATGAGCAGTTCTTC. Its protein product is CASSEAEGLAANEQFF.

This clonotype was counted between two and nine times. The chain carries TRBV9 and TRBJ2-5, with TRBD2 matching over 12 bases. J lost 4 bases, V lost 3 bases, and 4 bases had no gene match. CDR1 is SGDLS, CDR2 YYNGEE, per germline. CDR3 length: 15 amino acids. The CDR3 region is CASSGSSGRGETQYF. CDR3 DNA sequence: TGTGCCAGCAGCGGGTCTAGCGGGAGGGGAGAGACCCAGTACTTC.

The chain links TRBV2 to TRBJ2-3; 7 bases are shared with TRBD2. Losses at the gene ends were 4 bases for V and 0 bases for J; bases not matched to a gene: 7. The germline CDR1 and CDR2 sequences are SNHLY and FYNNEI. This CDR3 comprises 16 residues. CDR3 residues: CASSALAEGSTDTQYF. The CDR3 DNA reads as TGTGCCAGCAGTGCCCTAGCGGAAGGAAGCACAGATACGCAGTATTTT. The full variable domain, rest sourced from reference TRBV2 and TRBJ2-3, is EPEVTQTPSHQVTQMGQEVILRCVPISNHLYFYWYRQILGQKVEFLVSFYNNEISEKSEIFDDQFSVERPDGSNFTLKIRSTKLEDSAMYFCASSALAEGSTDTQYFGPGTRLTVL.

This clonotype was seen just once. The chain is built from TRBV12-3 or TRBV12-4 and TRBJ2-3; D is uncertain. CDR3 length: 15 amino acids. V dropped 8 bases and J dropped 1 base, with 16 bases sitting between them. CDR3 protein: CASSVVCRGTDTQYF. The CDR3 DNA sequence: TGTGCCAGCTCGGTGGTGTGCCGGGGCACAGATACGCAGTATTTT.

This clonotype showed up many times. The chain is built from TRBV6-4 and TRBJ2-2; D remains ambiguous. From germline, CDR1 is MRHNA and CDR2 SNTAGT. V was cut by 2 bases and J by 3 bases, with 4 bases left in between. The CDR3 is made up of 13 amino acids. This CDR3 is CASSDGDTGELFF. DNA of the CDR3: TGTGCCAGCAGTGACGGAGACACCGGGGAGCTGTTTTTT.

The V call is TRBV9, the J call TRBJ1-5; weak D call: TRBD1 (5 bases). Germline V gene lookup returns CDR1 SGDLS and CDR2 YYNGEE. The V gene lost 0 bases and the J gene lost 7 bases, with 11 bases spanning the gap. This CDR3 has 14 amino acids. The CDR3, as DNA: TGTGCCAGCAGCGTAGATGAGGGGTTCCAGCCCCAGCATTTT. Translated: CASSVDEGFQPQHF.

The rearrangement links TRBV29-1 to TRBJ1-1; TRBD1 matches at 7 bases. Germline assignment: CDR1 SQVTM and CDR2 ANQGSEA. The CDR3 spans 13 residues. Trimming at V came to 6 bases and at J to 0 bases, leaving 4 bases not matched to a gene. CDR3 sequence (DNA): TGCAGCGTAGGGACAGTCTTGAACACTGAAGCTTTCTTT. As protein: CSVGTVLNTEAFF.

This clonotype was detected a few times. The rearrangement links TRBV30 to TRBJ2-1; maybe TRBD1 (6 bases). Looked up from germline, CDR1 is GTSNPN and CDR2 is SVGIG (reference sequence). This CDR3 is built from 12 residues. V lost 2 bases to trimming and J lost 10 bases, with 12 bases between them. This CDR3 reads CAWSLRGDEQFF. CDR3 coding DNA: TGTGCCTGGAGTCTCAGGGGCGACGAGCAGTTCTTC.

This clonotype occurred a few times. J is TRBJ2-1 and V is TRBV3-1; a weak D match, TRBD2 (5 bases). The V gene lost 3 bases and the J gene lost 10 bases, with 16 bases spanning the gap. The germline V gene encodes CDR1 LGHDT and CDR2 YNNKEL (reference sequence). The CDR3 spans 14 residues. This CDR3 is CASSQTGNMKEQFF. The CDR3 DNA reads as TGTGCCAGCAGCCAGACGGGAAATATGAAGGAGCAGTTCTTC.

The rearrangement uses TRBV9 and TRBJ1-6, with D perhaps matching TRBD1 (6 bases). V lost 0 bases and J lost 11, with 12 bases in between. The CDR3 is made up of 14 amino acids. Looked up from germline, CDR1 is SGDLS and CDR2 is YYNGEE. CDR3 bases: TGTGCCAGCAGCGTAGGGCAGGGGAAGACACCCCTCCACTTT. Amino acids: CASSVGQGKTPLHF.

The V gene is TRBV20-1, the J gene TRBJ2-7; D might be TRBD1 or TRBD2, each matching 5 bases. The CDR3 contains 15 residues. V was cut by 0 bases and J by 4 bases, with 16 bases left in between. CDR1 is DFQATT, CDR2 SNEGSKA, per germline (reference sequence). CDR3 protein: CSARDTGTTIYEQYF. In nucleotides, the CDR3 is TGCAGTGCTAGAGATACCGGGACCACTATATACGAGCAGTACTTC.

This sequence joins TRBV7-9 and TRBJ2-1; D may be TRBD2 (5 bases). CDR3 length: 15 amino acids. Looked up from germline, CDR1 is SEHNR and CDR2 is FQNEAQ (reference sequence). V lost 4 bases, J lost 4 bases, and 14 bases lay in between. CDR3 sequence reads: CASSYPGAEYNEQFF. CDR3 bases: TGTGCCAGCAGCTATCCAGGAGCGGAGTACAATGAGCAGTTCTTC.

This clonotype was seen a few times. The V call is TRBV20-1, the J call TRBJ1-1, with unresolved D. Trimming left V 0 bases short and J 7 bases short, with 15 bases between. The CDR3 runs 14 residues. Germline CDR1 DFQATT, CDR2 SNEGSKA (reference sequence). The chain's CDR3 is CSARDPAASVEAFF. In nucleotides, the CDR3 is TGCAGTGCTAGAGACCCCGCAGCATCTGTTGAAGCTTTCTTT.